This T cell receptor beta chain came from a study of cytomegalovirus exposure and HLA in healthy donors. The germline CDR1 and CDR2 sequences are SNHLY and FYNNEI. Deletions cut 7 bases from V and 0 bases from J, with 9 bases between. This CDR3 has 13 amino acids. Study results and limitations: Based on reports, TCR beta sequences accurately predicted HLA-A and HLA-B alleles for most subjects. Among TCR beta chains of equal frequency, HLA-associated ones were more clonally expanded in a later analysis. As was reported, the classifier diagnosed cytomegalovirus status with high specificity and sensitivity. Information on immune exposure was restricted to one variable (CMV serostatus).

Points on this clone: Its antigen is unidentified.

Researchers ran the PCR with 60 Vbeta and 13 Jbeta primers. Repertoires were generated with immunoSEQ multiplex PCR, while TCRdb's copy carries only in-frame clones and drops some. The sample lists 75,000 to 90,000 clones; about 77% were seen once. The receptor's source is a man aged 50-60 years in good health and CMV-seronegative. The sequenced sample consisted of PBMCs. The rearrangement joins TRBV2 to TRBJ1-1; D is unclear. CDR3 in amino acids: CASTLGVNTEAFF. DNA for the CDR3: TGTGCCAGCACCCTGGGAGTGAACACTGAAGCTTTCTTT.